This passage covers 29 T cell receptor beta chains from one sample sequenced in a study of blood T cell repertoires in COVID-19. Some clones are missing from TCRdb's copy, which holds only in-frame ones; the method was immunoSEQ multiplex PCR. This table has 200,000 to 300,000 clones, around four fifths appearing once. Sequenced: peripheral blood. These TCRs come from a woman aged 60-75 years with active or convalescent COVID-19.

V is TRBV19 and J is TRBJ1-2, with 12 bases matching TRBD1. Germline assignment: CDR1 LNHDA and CDR2 SQIVND (reference sequence). The CDR3 length is 16 residues. V lost 6 bases to trimming and J lost 7 bases; unmatched junction nucleotides: 12. The CDR3 loop reads CASSIGTGGASVGYTF. CDR3 in DNA: TGTGCCAGTAGCATCGGGACAGGGGGCGCCTCGGTTGGCTACACCTTC.

V is TRBV2 and J is TRBJ2-1, with D hard to call. The length of the CDR3 is 12 residues. V shed 4 bases and J shed 5 bases, with 6 bases lying between them. Germline CDR1 SNHLY, CDR2 FYNNEI. DNA for the CDR3: TGTGCCAGCAGTGTGGCACACAATGAGCAGTTCTTC. Its translation: CASSVAHNEQFF.

The genes are TRBV5-4 and TRBJ2-5; 11 positions agree with TRBD2. The junction had 5 bases not matched to a gene; V was cut back by 2 bases and J by 5 bases. The CDR3 extends over 15 amino acids. CDR1 and CDR2 from the germline V gene are SGHNT and YYREEE (reference sequence). In DNA, the CDR3 is TGTGCCAGCAGCTTTAGCGGGAGGGGTCGGGAGACCCAGTACTTC. Its protein is CASSFSGRGRETQYF.

The rearrangement uses TRBV19 and TRBJ2-7; TRBD2 might be the D (5 bases). This CDR3 region has 15 residues. The germline V gene has CDR1 LNHDA and CDR2 SQIVND (reference sequence). Trimming took off 6 bases at V and 0 bases at J, with 15 bases between the two ends. CDR3 region: CASSPNGAVSYEQYF. In nucleotides, the CDR3 is TGTGCCAGTAGCCCAAACGGAGCGGTCTCCTACGAGCAGTACTTC.

To note about this clone: Sequence at one end of the junction differs from germline and may be a read error. V is TRBV5-1 and J is TRBJ2-3, with 7 bases fitting TRBD2. The CDR3 extends over 15 amino acids. In germline, CDR1 is SGHRS, CDR2 YFSETQ. Here the CDR3 reads CVSSLEGRGPDTQYF. The CDR3, as DNA: TGCGTCAGCAGCTTGGAAGGGAGGGGCCCAGATACGCAGTATTTT.

V usage is TRBV21-1 and J usage is TRBJ1-6. TRBV21-1 is reported as a pseudogene. The CDR3 runs 18 residues. The CDR3 DNA reads TGTGCCAGCAGCAAAGCTAACGGGGTAAGCTCCTATAATTCACCCCTCCACTTT. Residues: CASSKANGVSSYNSPLHF.

The chain carries TRBV2 and TRBJ1-5, with 8 bases matching TRBD1. This CDR3 is 13 amino acids long. The V gene's germline CDR1 is SNHLY and CDR2 FYNNEI. Germline trimming cut 7 bases from V and 7 bases from J; bases unmatched to any gene: 6. CDR3 residues: CASNQGQVQPQHF. The CDR3 region has the DNA TGTGCCAGCAACCAGGGACAGGTACAGCCCCAGCATTTT.

This sequence joins TRBV2 and TRBJ2-5, with 8 nucleotides matching TRBD1. This CDR3 is 14 amino acids long. V was clipped by 4 bases and J by 7 bases; unmatched bases: 8. From germline, CDR1 is SNHLY and CDR2 FYNNEI. CDR3 in amino acids: CASSGQGHITTQYF. CDR3 sequence (DNA): TGTGCCAGCAGTGGACAGGGGCACATCACGACCCAGTACTTC.

This chain uses TRBV13 with TRBJ1-5; D unresolved. V lost 9 bases and J lost 3, with 12 bases in between. CDR1 and CDR2 (germline): PRHDT, FYEKMQ (reference sequence). The CDR3 consists of 13 residues. The CDR3 reads CASPTVFNQPQHF. The CDR3 DNA sequence: TGTGCCAGTCCCACGGTTTTCAATCAGCCCCAGCATTTT.

The V and J genes are TRBV19 and TRBJ1-5; no reliable D call. V lost 3 bases, J lost 0 bases, and 9 bases lay in between. CDR1 LNHDA and CDR2 SQIVND come from the germline V gene (reference sequence). This CDR3 comprises 15 residues. The CDR3 reads CASSIPGGSNQPQHF. Written as DNA, the CDR3 is TGTGCCAGTAGTATTCCCGGAGGTAGCAATCAGCCCCAGCATTTT.

The chain links TRBV6-5 to TRBJ2-2; the D is unclear. Germline assignment: CDR1 MNHEY and CDR2 SVGAGI. Trimming cost V 10 bases and J 6 bases, with 9 bases left between them. The CDR3 sequence is 11 residues long. In DNA, the CDR3 is TGTGCCACCGCGCGTTCCGGGGAGCTGTTTTTT. Its protein product is CATARSGELFF.

The chain employs TRBV19 and TRBJ2-6; TRBD2 aligns across 8 bases. Looked up from germline, CDR1 is LNHDA and CDR2 is SQIVND (reference sequence). The CDR3 runs to 14 residues. CDR3 sequence: CGTGRGDGANVLTF. In DNA form, the CDR3 reads TGTGGTACCGGGAGGGGGGACGGGGCCAACGTCCTGACTTTC.

The chain has TRBV11-2 and TRBJ2-5, with a tentative D call TRBD2 (6 bases). With 6 bases removed from V and 2 bases from J, the gap between germline ends came to 10 bases. The germline gives CDR1 SGHAT, CDR2 FQNNGV. The CDR3 runs to 13 residues. The CDR3 bases are TGTGCCAGCAGAAACCGGGGGCAAGAGACCCAGTACTTC. It is translated as CASRNRGQETQYF.

This sequence joins TRBV10-3 and TRBJ1-6, with D possibly matching TRBD1 (5 bases). The CDR3 runs to 15 residues. CDR1 and CDR2 from the germline V gene are ENHRY and SYGVKD. The V gene lost 7 bases and the J gene lost 5 bases, with 15 bases spanning the gap. CDR3 in DNA: TGTGCCATCAATAAAGGGACGGGGGATAATTCACCCCTCCACTTT. Its protein product is CAINKGTGDNSPLHF.

The rearrangement joins TRBV5-4 to TRBJ2-7; D not resolved. The CDR3 is 13 amino acids. Germline V gene sequence: CDR1 SGHNT, CDR2 YYREEE (reference sequence). V was trimmed by 4 bases and J by 3 bases, leaving 11 bases between them. The CDR3 here is CASSPWNYYEQYF. CDR3 DNA: TGTGCCAGCAGCCCGTGGAACTACTACGAGCAGTACTTC.

The chain has TRBV5-1 and TRBJ2-5; 8 bases are shared with TRBD2. CDR1 is SGHRS, CDR2 YFSETQ, per germline. This CDR3 has 15 residues. V gave up 4 bases and J gave up 1 base; unmatched junction bases: 6. The CDR3 protein is CASSRLSGAQETQYF. The CDR3 DNA reads as TGCGCCAGCAGCCGGCTTAGCGGGGCCCAAGAGACCCAGTACTTC.

In its sample, this clone was seen a few times. The chain combines TRBV6-5 with TRBJ1-1; no clear D. Trimming removed 7 bases at V and 2 bases at J, with 11 bases between. The CDR3 covers 13 residues. CDR1 is MNHEY, CDR2 SVGAGI, per germline. The CDR3 DNA sequence: TGTGCCAGCATGCTGGAGGGAAACACTGAAGCTTTCTTT. Translated: CASMLEGNTEAFF.

This clone was counted only a few times. The chain combines TRBV4-1 with TRBJ2-3; 9 bases line up with TRBD1. Germline-derived CDR1 and CDR2 are MGHRA and YSYEKL. CDR3 length: 16 amino acids. The ends lost 3 bases at V and 1 base at J; junction bases unmatched: 5. The CDR3 coding sequence is TGCGCCAGCAGCCAGCTACAGGGGGCCGGCACAGATACGCAGTATTTT. As protein: CASSQLQGAGTDTQYF.

This clone came up once. This chain joins TRBV9 and TRBJ1-1; D may be TRBD1 (5 bases). Trimming shortened V by 0 bases and J by 3 bases, and 9 bases separated the two germline ends. This CDR3 has 14 residues. CDR1 and CDR2 (germline): SGDLS, YYNGEE. The CDR3: CASSVDPRDTEAFF. The CDR3 nucleotides read TGTGCCAGCAGCGTAGATCCCAGGGACACTGAAGCTTTCTTT.

V usage is TRBV6-6 and J usage is TRBJ2-5, with a possible D match to TRBD2 (5 bases). The length of the CDR3 is 13 residues. Germline lookup yields CDR1 MNHNY and CDR2 SVGAGI (reference sequence). The V gene lost 5 bases and the J gene lost 7 bases, with 14 bases spanning the gap. DNA for the CDR3: TGTGCCAGCAGTCGTACTAGAGAGGGGACCCAGTACTTC. Translated: CASSRTREGTQYF.

This chain joins TRBV14 and TRBJ1-1; D is unresolved. CDR1 is SGHDN and CDR2 is FVKESK in the germline V gene. This CDR3 has 15 amino acids. Trimming cost V 1 base and J 5 bases, with 14 bases left between them. The CDR3 DNA sequence: TGTGCCAGCAGCCAAGGGTCCGGGGTATGGACTGAAGCTTTCTTT. Its translation is CASSQGSGVWTEAFF. The full variable domain, its missing parts supplied by reference TRBV14 and TRBJ1-1, is EAGVTQFPSHSVIEKGQTVTLRCDPISGHDNLYWYRRVMGKEIKFLLHFVKESKQDESGMPNNRFLAERTGGTYSTLKVQPAELEDSGVYFCASSQGSGVWTEAFFGQGTRLTVV.

The rearrangement links TRBV19 to TRBJ1-2; TRBD1 agrees at 7 bases. After removal of 4 bases from V and 2 bases from J, the junction contained 10 bases not matched to a gene. The CDR3 totals 16 residues. Per germline, CDR1 LNHDA and CDR2 SQIVND (reference sequence). CDR3: CASSTTPQGQNYGYTF. CDR3 DNA: TGTGCCAGTAGTACCACCCCGCAGGGACAGAACTATGGCTACACCTTC.

The V call is TRBV12-3 or TRBV12-4, the J call TRBJ1-5, with a possible D match to TRBD1 (5 bases). Trimming stripped 5 bases from V and 5 bases from J, with 10 bases between. The CDR3 extends over 13 amino acids. CDR3 residues: CASSQGTHQPQHF. The CDR3 DNA sequence: TGTGCCAGCAGTCAGGGTACTCATCAGCCCCAGCATTTT.

The chain recombines TRBV30 with TRBJ2-7; D not resolved. CDR1 and CDR2 (germline): GTSNPN, SVGIG (reference sequence). The length of the CDR3 is 11 residues. Trimming stripped 0 bases from V and 5 bases from J, with 5 bases between. CDR3 amino acids: CAWSVGNEQYF. CDR3 bases: TGTGCCTGGAGTGTCGGTAACGAGCAGTACTTC.

This CDR3 reads CASSLEGLAYNEQFF. CDR3 nucleotide sequence: TGCGCCAGCAGCTTGGAGGGACTGGCCTACAATGAGCAGTTCTTC. V usage is TRBV5-1 and J usage is TRBJ2-1, with D maybe TRBD2 (6 bases). V gave up 0 bases and J gave up 2 bases, with 9 bases separating them. The CDR3 runs 15 residues. CDR1 and CDR2 from the germline V gene are SGHRS and YFSETQ.

The DNA of the CDR3 is TGTGCCAGTAGTAAGACAGGGAGTTTAGATACGCAGTATTTT. Amino acids: CASSKTGSLDTQYF. This chain joins TRBV19 and TRBJ2-3, with 7 positions matching TRBD1. CDR3 length: 14 residues. Germline assignment: CDR1 LNHDA and CDR2 SQIVND (reference sequence). J lost 5 bases, V lost 4 bases, and 6 bases had no gene match.

The V call is TRBV19, the J call TRBJ2-2; 7 positions agree with TRBD2. CDR1 is LNHDA, CDR2 SQIVND, per germline (reference sequence). This CDR3 has 15 residues. Trimming at V came to 3 bases and at J to 6 bases, leaving 7 bases not matched to a gene. CDR3 sequence (DNA): TGTGCCAGTAGTATCGGCGGGAGTACGTCCGGGGAGCTGTTTTTT. Translating it yields CASSIGGSTSGELFF.

Points on this clone: One junction end disagrees with the germline gene, perhaps due to a read error. The J gene is TRBJ2-3, the V gene TRBV9, with D maybe TRBD1 (6 bases). CDR3 length: 12 residues. Germline CDR1 SGDLS, CDR2 YYNGEE. The chain's CDR3 is CASSVVTGTQYF. The CDR3 DNA follows: TGTGCCAGCAGCGTAGTGACAGGTACGCAGTATTTT. The entire variable domain, with the rest obtained from reference TRBV9 and TRBJ2-3, is as follows: DSGVTQTPKHLITATGQRVTLRCSPRSGDLSVYWYQQSLDQGLQFLIQYYNGEERAKGNILERFSAQQFPDLHSELNLSSLELGDSALYFCASSVVTGTQYFGPGTRLTVL.

CDR3 sequence reads: CAWSVRLAGVNEQFF. In DNA form, the CDR3 reads TGTGCCTGGAGTGTAAGACTAGCGGGAGTCAATGAGCAGTTCTTC. This chain uses TRBV30 with TRBJ2-1; 12 bases line up with TRBD2. Trimming removed 0 bases from V and 6 bases from J; junction bases left unmatched: 3. CDR1 is GTSNPN, CDR2 SVGIG, per germline (reference sequence). This CDR3 is built from 15 residues. Filled out from reference TRBV30 and TRBJ2-1, the complete variable domain reads SQTIHQWPATLVQPVGSPLSLECTVEGTSNPNLYWYRQAAGRGLQLLFYSVGIGQISSEVPQNLSASRPQDRQFILSSKKLLLSDSGFYLCAWSVRLAGVNEQFFGPGTRLTVL.